These 15 T cell receptor beta chains originate from one sample sequenced in a study of blood T cell repertoires in COVID-19. Clones were sequenced by immunoSEQ multiplex PCR, and TCRdb holds only the in-frame ones, with some missing. In the table there are under 250,000 clones, about four fifths of which are singletons. Source material: peripheral blood. These receptors originate from a man in his thirties or forties who had recovered from COVID-19.

The rearrangement joins TRBV6-5 to TRBJ1-2; D might be TRBD1 (6 bases). There are 16 residues in the CDR3. CDR1 and CDR2 (germline): MNHEY, SVGAGI. V was shortened by 0 bases and J by 2 bases, with 13 bases between the two germline ends. Written as DNA, the CDR3 is TGTGCCAGCAGTTACTCCCCCAGGGGCAGAAACTATGGCTACACCTTC. This sequence encodes CASSYSPRGRNYGYTF.

This clone was found once. An end of the junction differs from the germline gene, which may be a read error. The gene calls are TRBV7-6 and TRBJ2-5; 7 bases align to TRBD2. This CDR3 has 14 amino acids. Germline V gene sequence: CDR1 SGHVS, CDR2 FNYEAQ. CDR3 DNA: TGTGCCAGCAGCCTAGCGGTGGGAGGAGAGACCCAGTACTTC. Its protein product is CASSLAVGGETQYF.

The chain has TRBV7-8 and TRBJ2-5; possibly TRBD1 for D (5 bases). CDR3 length equals 16 residues. CDR1 is SGHVS, CDR2 FQNEAQ, per germline. Trimming cost V 2 bases and J 4 bases, with 17 bases left between them. Written as DNA, the CDR3 is TGTGCCAGCAGCTTAAACCCAGGGCTAGTATTAGAGACCCAGTACTTC. Its translation is CASSLNPGLVLETQYF.

This chain connects TRBV27 to TRBJ1-2; D perhaps matches TRBD1 (5 bases). CDR1 is MNHEY and CDR2 is SMNVEV in the germline V gene (reference sequence). This CDR3 has 15 residues. Trimming took off 4 bases at V and 7 bases at J, with 19 bases between the two ends. The CDR3 nucleotides read TGTGCCAGCAGTTCAGACCGGGGGGATCTGGTTGGCTACACCTTC. Protein product: CASSSDRGDLVGYTF.

V is TRBV7-9 and J is TRBJ1-2; D call uncertain. CDR1 and CDR2 from the germline V gene are SEHNR and FQNEAQ (reference sequence). The CDR3 runs 11 residues. The V end was cut by 7 bases, the J end by 5 bases, with 8 bases between. In nucleotides, the CDR3 is TGTGCCAGCAACGAGGTGTATGGCTACACCTTC. It codes for CASNEVYGYTF.

This sequence joins TRBV3-1 (or the pseudogene TRBV3-2) and TRBJ2-2; unclear D gene. The length of the CDR3 is 12 residues. V lost 11 bases and J 0 bases, leaving 7 bases between the germline ends. Germline V gene lookup returns CDR1 LGHDT and CDR2 YNNKEL (reference sequence). This CDR3 is CACRSNTGELFF. DNA of the CDR3: TGTGCCTGCCGGTCGAACACCGGGGAGCTGTTTTTT.

CDR3 in amino acids: CASSPQGDTQYF. The CDR3 region has the DNA TGCGCCAGCAGTCCTCAGGGGGATACGCAGTATTTT. The genes are TRBV4-1 and TRBJ2-3; D might be TRBD1 (6 bases). V was pared by 6 bases and J by 6 bases, with 10 bases between. The germline gives CDR1 MGHRA, CDR2 YSYEKL. There are 12 residues in the CDR3.

This clone was counted a few times. This chain uses TRBV27 with TRBJ1-1; TRBD1 might be the D (5 bases). This CDR3 has 14 amino acids. The V gene's germline CDR1 is MNHEY and CDR2 SMNVEV (reference sequence). Trimming pared 8 bases from V and 4 bases from J, leaving 17 bases between. The CDR3 sequence: CASVVGFGGTEAFF. The CDR3 DNA reads TGTGCCAGCGTGGTTGGTTTCGGGGGCACTGAAGCTTTCTTT.

This clone was seen repeatedly, ten times or more. The rearrangement uses TRBV9 and TRBJ1-5, with 9 positions matching TRBD1. Losses at the gene ends were 4 bases for V and 5 bases for J; bases not matched to a gene: 7. Germline CDR1 SGDLS, CDR2 YYNGEE. This CDR3 comprises 15 residues. DNA of the CDR3: TGTGCCAGCAGCCCATCGACAGGGGGGTATCAGCCCCAGCATTTT. Its translation is CASSPSTGGYQPQHF.

The chain joins TRBV7-8 to TRBJ2-1, with TRBD2 matching over 12 bases. From germline, CDR1 is SGHVS and CDR2 FQNEAQ. V shed 5 bases and J 6 bases; nucleotides not matched to a gene: 14. CDR3 size: 18 residues. The chain's CDR3 is CASSRVLAGGRSLNEQFF. Written as DNA, the CDR3 is TGTGCCAGCAGCCGAGTACTAGCGGGGGGTCGATCACTCAATGAGCAGTTCTTC.

The chain carries TRBV27 and TRBJ2-1; D perhaps matches TRBD1 (5 bases). Trimming stripped 6 bases from V and 3 bases from J, with 15 bases between. CDR3 length equals 15 residues. Germline V gene lookup returns CDR1 MNHEY and CDR2 SMNVEV (reference sequence). The CDR3 protein is CASRTRVQVYNEQFF. The CDR3 DNA reads as TGTGCCAGCAGGACCAGGGTCCAGGTCTACAATGAGCAGTTCTTC.

This clone was found a few times. The chain uses TRBV19 and TRBJ1-5; a weak D match, TRBD1 (5 bases). Deletions cut 5 bases from V and 0 bases from J, with 11 bases between. From germline, CDR1 is LNHDA and CDR2 SQIVND (reference sequence). This CDR3 contains 15 residues. The CDR3 loop reads CASSSRDSSNQPQHF. The CDR3, as DNA: TGTGCCAGTAGTTCTCGGGACTCTAGCAATCAGCCCCAGCATTTT.

This sequence joins TRBV27 and TRBJ1-6, with 10 bases matching TRBD1. There are 15 residues in the CDR3. V shed 8 bases, J shed 10 bases, and the junction held 11 bases outside the gene matches. The V gene's germline CDR1 is MNHEY and CDR2 SMNVEV (reference sequence). CDR3 residues: CASATGQGLRSPLHF. The CDR3 region has the DNA TGTGCCAGCGCTACGGGACAGGGGCTTCGATCACCCCTCCACTTT.

The count of this clone is one. The rearrangement joins TRBV3-1 (or the pseudogene TRBV3-2) to TRBJ2-5; 7 bases line up with TRBD2. The germline CDR1 and CDR2 sequences are LGHDT and YNNKEL (reference sequence). Trimming cost V 4 bases and J 5 bases; bases outside gene matches: 13. This CDR3 has 16 residues. CDR3 nucleotide sequence: TGTGCCAGCAGCCCGGATGCGGGGGTTCACATGGAGACCCAGTACTTC. Its protein is CASSPDAGVHMETQYF.

The DNA for the CDR3 is TGTGCCAGCAGCCTCACAGGGGACCACAATGAGCAGTTCTTC. The encoded protein is CASSLTGDHNEQFF. The rearrangement joins TRBV11-1 to TRBJ2-1, with 7 nucleotides matching TRBD1. Losses at the gene ends were 5 bases for V and 5 bases for J; bases not matched to a gene: 6. The V gene's germline CDR1 is SGHAT and CDR2 FQDESV (reference sequence). The CDR3 has 14 amino acids. Full variable domain (outside the CDR3, taken from reference TRBV11-1 and TRBJ2-1): EAEVAQSPRYKITEKSQAVAFWCDPISGHATLYWYRQILGQGPELLVQFQDESVVDDSQLPKDRFSAERLKGVDSTLKIQPAELGDSAMYLCASSLTGDHNEQFFGPGTRLTVL.